This is a list of T cell receptor beta chains from one sample in a study of beta chain features in type 1 diabetes. TCRdb keeps only in-frame clones here, not all; method: immunoSEQ multiplex PCR. The table has about 340,000 clones, about 14% seen once. Sequenced input: naive CD4+ T cells from blood. The origin of the receptors is a woman aged 18 to 35 with type 1 diabetes. CDR3s leave out the opening cysteine and the closing phenylalanine or tryptophan. Size tells how often a clone was seen (once, few, many) or the class of an expanded clone, and some rows leave it out.

v_gene,j_gene,abundance,CDR3aa
TRBV30,TRBJ2-1,few,AWSPGTSGSPQF
TRBV6-5,TRBJ2-3,-,ASSYGRTSTDTQY
TRBV19,TRBJ2-1,few,ASSIPTSGRGLGYNEQF
TRBV19,TRBJ1-2,-,ASSTHGQAGYGYT
TRBV15,TRBJ1-4,few,ATSRGSRRSGKLF
TRBV29-1,TRBJ1-1,once,SVDHGNTEAF
TRBV5-1,TRBJ2-2,-,ASSLEGRPRNTGELF
TRBV7-9,TRBJ1-2,-,ASSSDDRYYGYT
TRBV9,TRBJ1-2,-,ASSVEPTVIYGYT
TRBV9,TRBJ2-7,-,ASSASQGPPYEQY
TRBV11-2,TRBJ2-3,-,ASSGPGMGADTQY
TRBV5-1,TRBJ2-5,few,ASSLGRGLETQY
TRBV29-1,TRBJ1-2,few,SVGEGQSYGYT
TRBV27,TRBJ2-3,-,ASSLADITDTQY
TRBV5-8,TRBJ1-2,few,ASSFSGGGYGYT
TRBV6-5,TRBJ1-2,-,ASSPTGTGGYGYT
TRBV28,TRBJ2-5,few,ASNGQGRPETQY
TRBV7-2,TRBJ2-2,few,ASSLVVDSQNTGELF
TRBV5-1,TRBJ2-6,few,ASSLHSSGANVLT
TRBV19,TRBJ1-1,-,ASSTWDRWNTEAF
TRBV28,TRBJ2-1,-,ASSPPSGRASEQF
TRBV10-3,TRBJ2-5,-,AISGRGQETQY
TRBV2,TRBJ2-2,-,ASSQNTGELF
TRBV19,TRBJ2-2,few,ASSPRQGAESRALTGELF
TRBV30,TRBJ1-5,few,AWSDGQGHQPQH
TRBV14,TRBJ1-2,few,ASSQGVNYGYT
TRBV14,TRBJ2-7,-,ASSPRQGAYEQY
TRBV5-1,TRBJ2-1,few,ASLEGGTISEQF
TRBV9,TRBJ2-5,-,ASSVQLGETQY
TRBV5-4,TRBJ1-4,few,ASSLRDDEKLF
TRBV5-6,TRBJ1-2,-,ASTPGAASSGGYT
TRBV29-1,TRBJ1-2,-,SVEDSGYT
TRBV25-1,TRBJ2-6,few,ASSEVEESSGANVLT
TRBV14,TRBJ2-5,few,ASSLGLGETQY
TRBV19,TRBJ2-3,few,ASTRQSRTDTQY
TRBV7-3,TRBJ2-3,-,ASSPSTGGFTDTQY
TRBV5-1,TRBJ2-1,few,ASSSTAGDYNEQF
TRBV7-9,TRBJ2-1,few,ASSPRGLDLMSSYNEQF
TRBV5-4,TRBJ2-3,-,ASTRGGEYRTDTQY
TRBV23-1,TRBJ2-4,many,ASSRGINIQY
TRBV5-1,TRBJ2-5,-,ASSLSGLARWETQY
TRBV29-1,TRBJ2-3,few,SAEGTGGGADTQY
TRBV9,TRBJ2-5,-,ASSVEATRETQY
TRBV6-5,TRBJ2-1,-,ASTRVRETEQF
TRBV28,TRBJ2-1,-,ASSPGLAGNEQF
TRBV7-2,TRBJ2-3,-,ASSLGTRASTDTQY
TRBV5-1,TRBJ2-3,few,ASSQTQDTDTQY
TRBV20-1,TRBJ2-7,few,SAREDIEQY
TRBV6-5,TRBJ1-5,few,ASSYIQGHQPQH
TRBV6-5,TRBJ2-7,few,ASSQETSGRNEQY